Listed here are 27 T cell receptor beta chains from one sample, sequenced in a study of cytomegalovirus exposure and HLA in healthy donors (dated by TCRdb to the late 2010s). Library method: the immunoSEQ multiplex PCR assay. A mixture of 60 forward primers for TCR Vbeta segments and 13 reverse primers for TCR Jbeta segments was used in the multiplex PCR. In its TCRdb copy, this immuneACCESS table keeps in-frame sequences only and misses some clones. Where compared with another copy, unresolved V genes explain less than half of these, and the others have no known cause. The sample profile shows around 180,000 clones; around 86% of them were found once. Roughly 1.8% of the sample rests with the top ten. Material: PBMCs. The receptors shown here come from a woman under 30 in good health and CMV-seronegative.

The chain joins TRBV4-1 to TRBJ2-7; possible D gene TRBD1, 6 bases. Germline V CDR1 and CDR2: MGHRA, YSYEKL. Trimming took 0 bases from V and 2 from J, leaving 17 bases between them. This CDR3 spans 17 amino acids. CDR3 loop: CASSQDGQSTLAYEQYF. As DNA, the CDR3 is TGCGCCAGCAGCCAAGATGGACAGTCTACTCTCGCCTACGAGCAGTACTTC.

Worth noting for this clone: Additional DNA sequences in this sample encode the identical CDR3. The genes are TRBV27 and TRBJ1-2; TRBD1 matches at 8 bases. This CDR3 is 12 amino acids long. V gave up 4 bases and J gave up 8 bases; unmatched junction bases: 3. Germline assignment: CDR1 MNHEY and CDR2 SMNVEV (reference sequence). The CDR3 DNA reads TGTGCCAGCAGTTCCCCAGGGGGCGGCTACACCTTC. Residues: CASSSPGGGYTF.

The genes are TRBV6-5 and TRBJ1-5; D is possibly TRBD1 (5 bases). CDR1 is MNHEY, CDR2 SVGAGI, per germline. The CDR3 sequence is 14 residues long. V was cut by 5 bases and J by 3 bases, with 11 bases left in between. In DNA, the CDR3 is TGTGCCAGCAGTGAACAGGAAACCAATCAGCCCCAGCATTTT. Translating gives CASSEQETNQPQHF.

The chain links TRBV2 to TRBJ2-3, with 7 bases aligning to TRBD1. The CDR3 contains 15 residues. CDR1 and CDR2 (germline): SNHLY, FYNNEI. The ends lost 7 bases at V and 3 bases at J; junction bases unmatched: 10. The CDR3 nucleotides are TGTGCCAGCACCCTTCGGCAGGGGGTAACAGATACGCAGTATTTT. Translated: CASTLRQGVTDTQYF.

The chain combines TRBV13 with TRBJ2-3; the match to TRBD2 covers 11 bases. Germline lookup yields CDR1 PRHDT and CDR2 FYEKMQ (reference sequence). This CDR3 region has 16 residues. The J segment lost 6 bases and the V segment lost 2 bases, leaving 7 bases of the junction unmatched. The CDR3 DNA is TGTGCCAGCAGCTTATCCTGGGCTAGCGGGAGGGATACGCAGTATTTT. This translates into CASSLSWASGRDTQYF.

The chain uses TRBV18 and TRBJ1-2; 7 nucleotides line up with TRBD1. This CDR3 region has 13 residues. Trimming removed 2 bases from V and 6 bases from J; junction bases left unmatched: 3. In germline, CDR1 is KGHSH, CDR2 LQKENI. CDR3 in DNA: TGTGCCAGCTCACCAACCGGGACAGATGGCTACACCTTC. Translated: CASSPTGTDGYTF.

This clone was counted once. This chain's CDR3 is CSAEENTEAFF. CDR3 sequence (DNA): TGCAGTGCTGAGGAGAACACTGAAGCTTTCTTT. V is TRBV20-1 and J is TRBJ1-1; no clear D gene. With 5 bases removed from V and 1 base from J, the gap between germline ends came to 5 bases. The length of the CDR3 is 11 residues. The germline gives CDR1 DFQATT, CDR2 SNEGSKA (reference sequence).

This chain joins TRBV9 and TRBJ2-7, with a tentative D call TRBD2 (5 bases). V lost 0 bases, J lost 0 bases, and 10 bases lay in between. Germline loops: CDR1 SGDLS, CDR2 YYNGEE. This CDR3 has 15 residues. The DNA for the CDR3 is TGTGCCAGCAGCGTAGGTTCGGGGAGCTCCTACGAGCAGTACTTC. It translates to CASSVGSGSSYEQYF.

This sequence joins TRBV4-2 and TRBJ2-5, with a possible D match to TRBD1 (6 bases). The CDR3 covers 14 residues. Germline CDR1 reads LGHNA; CDR2 reads YNFKEQ. Trimming took off 3 bases at V and 11 bases at J, with 19 bases between the two ends. The CDR3 region is CASSQAWTDRRQYF. DNA for the CDR3: TGTGCCAGCAGCCAGGCTTGGACCGACAGGCGACAGTACTTC.

Concerning this clone: A junction end diverges from the germline sequence, so it may reflect a read error. This chain uses TRBV6-5 with TRBJ1-2; a possible D gene is TRBD1 (5 bases). CDR1 is MNHEY and CDR2 is SVGAGI in the germline V gene. CDR3 length: 13 residues. CDR3 loop: CASSYSGRDGCTF. The CDR3 nucleotides are TGTGCCAGCAGTTACTCGGGCAGGGATGGCTGCACCTTC.

The genes are TRBV11-2 and TRBJ2-7; 12 bases are shared with TRBD2. Germline V lookup: CDR1 SGHAT, CDR2 FQNNGV. The CDR3 loop spans 14 amino acids. Unmatched junction bases numbered 2, after V lost 6 bases and J lost 2 bases. CDR3 residues: CASRRLAGAYEQYF. CDR3 DNA sequence: TGTGCCAGCAGAAGACTAGCGGGGGCCTACGAGCAGTACTTC.

J is TRBJ2-5 and V is TRBV5-1; no firm D call. CDR3 length equals 17 residues. The V gene's germline CDR1 is SGHRS and CDR2 YFSETQ. Trimming took 0 bases from V and 7 from J, leaving 22 bases between them. CDR3 DNA sequence: TGCGCCAGCAGCTTGGGGTTTATGCGACATAGAGTATGGACCCAGTACTTC. Its protein product is CASSLGFMRHRVWTQYF.

This chain uses TRBV18 with TRBJ2-6, with 7 bases lining up with TRBD1. Germline CDR1 reads KGHSH; CDR2 reads LQKENI. CDR3 size: 17 residues. The V segment lost 1 base and the J segment 1 base; nucleotides outside the gene matches: 4. CDR3 nucleotides: TGTGCCAGCTCACCACAAGGGGGCGCGTCTGGGGCCAACGTCCTGACTTTC. Its translation: CASSPQGGASGANVLTF.

The V and J genes are TRBV11-2 and TRBJ2-7; 13 bases line up with TRBD2. CDR3 size: 16 residues. Per germline, CDR1 SGHAT and CDR2 FQNNGV. The ends lost 1 base at V and 3 bases at J; junction bases unmatched: 3. The CDR3 protein is CASSLVGTSGVYEQYF. The CDR3 DNA reads TGTGCCAGCAGCTTAGTGGGGACTAGCGGGGTCTACGAGCAGTACTTC.

This clone appeared a few times. The chain employs TRBV5-4 and TRBJ2-7, with 7 positions matching TRBD2. J was trimmed by 4 bases and V by 4 bases; bases with no gene match: 11. Germline loops: CDR1 SGHNT, CDR2 YYREEE (reference sequence). The CDR3 sequence is 15 residues long. CDR3 in amino acids: CASSVTSSPDYEQYF. The CDR3 DNA reads as TGTGCCAGCAGCGTGACTAGCAGCCCCGATTACGAGCAGTACTTC.

This chain joins TRBV30 and TRBJ1-1, with 8 nucleotides matching TRBD1. After removal of 1 base from V and 1 base from J, the junction contained 5 bases not matched to a gene. The CDR3 extends over 15 amino acids. Germline CDR1 reads GTSNPN; CDR2 reads SVGIG (reference sequence). The CDR3: CAWSDQGAGNTEAFF. The CDR3 DNA sequence: TGTGCCTGGAGTGACCAGGGGGCTGGGAACACTGAAGCTTTCTTT.

V gene TRBV29-1 combines with J gene TRBJ1-2; perhaps TRBD1 as D (5 bases). The germline gives CDR1 SQVTM, CDR2 ANQGSEA. V shed 5 bases and J shed 3 bases, with 10 bases lying between them. The CDR3 loop spans 12 amino acids. CDR3 region: CSVSTTDYGYTF. CDR3 sequence (DNA): TGCAGCGTTAGTACGACAGACTATGGCTACACCTTC. The entire variable domain, with the rest obtained from reference TRBV29-1 and TRBJ1-2, is as follows: SAVISQKPSRDICQRGTSLTIQCQVDSQVTMMFWYRQQPGQSLTLIATANQGSEATYESGFVIDKFPISRPNLTFSTLTVSNMSPEDSSIYLCSVSTTDYGYTFGSGTRLTVV.

This clone was counted between two and nine times. V gene TRBV5-1 combines with J gene TRBJ1-4; tentative D call: TRBD1 (6 bases). Trimming took 0 bases from V and 4 from J, leaving 13 bases between them. CDR1 and CDR2 (germline): SGHRS, YFSETQ. The CDR3 is 16 residues long. The CDR3 DNA reads as TGCGCCAGCAGCTTGGCTGGGGGCAGAAGTAATGAAAAACTGTTTTTT. This encodes CASSLAGGRSNEKLFF.

This clone was seen a handful of times. This rearrangement joins TRBV10-3 to TRBJ2-5; 7 positions agree with TRBD1. The CDR3 has 13 amino acids. Germline trimming cut 6 bases from V and 3 bases from J; bases unmatched to any gene: 4. Germline CDR1 is ENHRY and CDR2 is SYGVKD. The CDR3 reads CAIRQGSEETQYF. The CDR3 DNA reads TGTGCCATCAGACAGGGGTCGGAAGAGACCCAGTACTTC.

This chain connects TRBV28 to TRBJ1-3; 7 bases match TRBD1. The J segment lost 1 base and the V segment lost 8 bases, leaving 5 bases of the junction unmatched. Germline lookup yields CDR1 MDHEN and CDR2 SYDVKM. The CDR3 is 14 residues long. CDR3 nucleotide sequence: TGTGCCAGCTTTGCAGGGGGGTCTGGAAACACCATATATTTT. Its translation: CASFAGGSGNTIYF.

V and J are TRBV5-1 and TRBJ2-5; a possible D gene is TRBD2 (5 bases). The CDR3 covers 15 residues. The V gene lost 0 bases and the J gene lost 7 bases, with 16 bases spanning the gap. The germline gives CDR1 SGHRS, CDR2 YFSETQ. The CDR3: CASSLDDPRRRTQYF. As DNA, the CDR3 is TGCGCCAGCAGCTTGGATGACCCCCGGAGGAGGACCCAGTACTTC.

V gene TRBV28 combines with J gene TRBJ1-1, with 7 positions matching TRBD1. Per germline, CDR1 MDHEN and CDR2 SYDVKM. This CDR3 region has 16 residues. After removal of 8 bases from V and 3 bases from J, the junction contained 15 bases not matched to a gene. The CDR3 is CASPPSRQGWDTEAFF. In nucleotides, the CDR3 is TGTGCCAGCCCACCCTCAAGACAGGGATGGGACACTGAAGCTTTCTTT.

This chain links TRBV7-2 with TRBJ1-2, with D perhaps TRBD1 (6 bases). V lost 6 bases and J lost 7, with 15 bases in between. The CDR3 sequence is 13 residues long. Germline V gene lookup returns CDR1 SGHTA and CDR2 FQGNSA. The CDR3 DNA follows: TGTGCCAGCAGTCTCGGACAGTTTAGTGGCTACACCTTC. This encodes CASSLGQFSGYTF.

The V and J genes are TRBV27 and TRBJ1-1; D gene ambiguous. The V gene's germline CDR1 is MNHEY and CDR2 SMNVEV (reference sequence). Trimming removed 8 bases at V and 3 bases at J, with 7 bases between. This CDR3 is built from 11 residues. The CDR3 DNA follows: TGTGCCAGCCGGTTTCACACTGAAGCTTTCTTT. It encodes CASRFHTEAFF.

The chain employs TRBV19 and TRBJ1-2; 9 bases align to TRBD1. The CDR3 contains 15 residues. Germline values: CDR1 LNHDA, CDR2 SQIVND (reference sequence). J gave up 2 bases and V 10 bases, and 11 bases lay outside the gene matches. Here the CDR3 DNA reads TGTGCCACCAATGTTTCCGGGACAGGGAACTATGGCTACACCTTC. Protein: CATNVSGTGNYGYTF.

The rearrangement uses TRBV6-5 and TRBJ2-1; 9 bases map to TRBD2. V trimming: 0 bases; J trimming: 5 bases; junction bases outside the gene matches: 5. This CDR3 spans 16 amino acids. The germline V gene encodes CDR1 MNHEY and CDR2 SVGAGI. The DNA for the CDR3 is TGTGCCAGCAGTTACTCGGCTAGCGGGAACCACAATGAGCAGTTCTTC. Translation gives CASSYSASGNHNEQFF.

This clone has just one count. Here the CDR3 DNA reads TGCGCCAGCAGCCAAGAGATGATGTCGGCAGATACGCAGTATTTT. It encodes CASSQEMMSADTQYF. The chain is built from TRBV4-1 and TRBJ2-3; unclear D gene. The CDR3 has 15 amino acids. V was clipped by 0 bases and J by 4 bases, with 11 bases between them. The germline gives CDR1 MGHRA, CDR2 YSYEKL.